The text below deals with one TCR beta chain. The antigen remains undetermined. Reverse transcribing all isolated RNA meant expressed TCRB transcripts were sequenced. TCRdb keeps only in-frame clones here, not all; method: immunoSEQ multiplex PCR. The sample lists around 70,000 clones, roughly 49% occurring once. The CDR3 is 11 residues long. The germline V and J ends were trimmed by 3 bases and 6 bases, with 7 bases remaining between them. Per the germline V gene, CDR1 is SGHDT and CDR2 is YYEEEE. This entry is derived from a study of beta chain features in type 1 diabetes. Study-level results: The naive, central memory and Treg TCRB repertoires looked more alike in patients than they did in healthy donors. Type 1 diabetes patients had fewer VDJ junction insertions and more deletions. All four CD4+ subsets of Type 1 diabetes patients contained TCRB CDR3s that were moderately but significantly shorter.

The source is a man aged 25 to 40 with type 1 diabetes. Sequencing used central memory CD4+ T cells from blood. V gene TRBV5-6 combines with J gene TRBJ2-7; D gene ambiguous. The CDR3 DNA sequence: TGTGCCAGCAGCTCCCTTTCCGAGCAGTACTTC. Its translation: CASSSLSEQYF.